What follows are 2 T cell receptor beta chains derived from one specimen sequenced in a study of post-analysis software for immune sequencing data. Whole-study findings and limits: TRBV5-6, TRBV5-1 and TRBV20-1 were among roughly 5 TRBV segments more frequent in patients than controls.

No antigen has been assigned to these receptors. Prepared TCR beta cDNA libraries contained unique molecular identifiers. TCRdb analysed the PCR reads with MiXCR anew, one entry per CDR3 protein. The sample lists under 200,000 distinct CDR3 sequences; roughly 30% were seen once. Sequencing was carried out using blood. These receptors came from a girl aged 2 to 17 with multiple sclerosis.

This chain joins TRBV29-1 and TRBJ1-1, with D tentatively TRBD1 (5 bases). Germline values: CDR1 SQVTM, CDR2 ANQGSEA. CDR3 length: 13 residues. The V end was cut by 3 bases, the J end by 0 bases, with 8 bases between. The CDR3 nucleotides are TGCAGCGTTGACAACAGGATGAACACTGAAGCTTTCTTT. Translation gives CSVDNRMNTEAFF.

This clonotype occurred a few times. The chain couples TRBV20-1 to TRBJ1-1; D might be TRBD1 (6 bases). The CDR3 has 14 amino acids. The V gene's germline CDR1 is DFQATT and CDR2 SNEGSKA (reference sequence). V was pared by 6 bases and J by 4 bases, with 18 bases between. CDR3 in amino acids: CSAPTGARGTEAFF. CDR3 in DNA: TGCAGTGCCCCGACGGGGGCGCGTGGCACTGAAGCTTTCTTT.